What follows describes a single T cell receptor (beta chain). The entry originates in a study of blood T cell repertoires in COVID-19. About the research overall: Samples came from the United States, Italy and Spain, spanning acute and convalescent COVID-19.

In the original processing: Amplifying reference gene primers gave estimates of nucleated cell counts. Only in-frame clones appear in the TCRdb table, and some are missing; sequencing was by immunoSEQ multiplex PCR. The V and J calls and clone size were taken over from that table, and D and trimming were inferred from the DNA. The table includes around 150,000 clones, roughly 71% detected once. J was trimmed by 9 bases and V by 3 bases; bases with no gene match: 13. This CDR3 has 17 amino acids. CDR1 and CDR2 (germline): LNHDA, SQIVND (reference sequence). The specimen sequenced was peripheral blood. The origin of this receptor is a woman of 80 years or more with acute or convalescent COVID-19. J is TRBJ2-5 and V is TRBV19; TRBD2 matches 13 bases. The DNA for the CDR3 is TGTGCCAGTAGTATTGGACTAGCGGGGGCCTCCGGAGCGCCCCAGTACTTC. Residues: CASSIGLAGASGAPQYF.